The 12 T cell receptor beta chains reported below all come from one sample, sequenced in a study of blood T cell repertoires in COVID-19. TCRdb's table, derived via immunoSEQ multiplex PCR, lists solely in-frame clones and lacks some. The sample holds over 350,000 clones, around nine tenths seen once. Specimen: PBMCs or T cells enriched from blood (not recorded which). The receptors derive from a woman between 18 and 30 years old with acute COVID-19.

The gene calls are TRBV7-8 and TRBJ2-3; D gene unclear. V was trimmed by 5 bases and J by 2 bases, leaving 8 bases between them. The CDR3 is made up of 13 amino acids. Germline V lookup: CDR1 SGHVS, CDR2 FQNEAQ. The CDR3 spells CASSALYTDTQYF. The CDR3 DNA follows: TGTGCCAGCAGCGCGCTTTACACAGATACGCAGTATTTT. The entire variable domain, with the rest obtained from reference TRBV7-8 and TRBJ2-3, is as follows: GAGVSQSPRYKVAKRGQDVALRCDPISGHVSLFWYQQALGQGPEFLTYFQNEAQLDKSGLPSDRFFAERPEGSVSTLKIQRTQQEDSAVYLCASSALYTDTQYFGPGTRLTVL.

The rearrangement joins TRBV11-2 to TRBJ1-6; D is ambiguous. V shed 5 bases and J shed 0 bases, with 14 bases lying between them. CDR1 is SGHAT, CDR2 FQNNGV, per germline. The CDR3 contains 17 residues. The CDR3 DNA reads TGTGCCAGCAGCGGCCCCGGTGGGCGCTCCTATAATTCACCCCTCCACTTT. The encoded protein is CASSGPGGRSYNSPLHF.

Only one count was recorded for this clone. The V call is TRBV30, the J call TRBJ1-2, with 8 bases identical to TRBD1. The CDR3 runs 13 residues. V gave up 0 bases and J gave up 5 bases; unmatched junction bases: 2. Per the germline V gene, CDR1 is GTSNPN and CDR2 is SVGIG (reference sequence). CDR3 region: CAWSVGQGYGYTF. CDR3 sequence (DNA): TGTGCCTGGAGTGTCGGACAGGGATATGGCTACACCTTC.

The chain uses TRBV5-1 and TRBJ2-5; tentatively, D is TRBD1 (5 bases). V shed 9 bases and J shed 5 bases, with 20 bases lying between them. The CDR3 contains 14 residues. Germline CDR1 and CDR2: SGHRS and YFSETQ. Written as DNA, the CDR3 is TGCGCCAACCCACTTGAATGGGGCCGTGAGACCCAGTACTTC. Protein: CANPLEWGRETQYF.

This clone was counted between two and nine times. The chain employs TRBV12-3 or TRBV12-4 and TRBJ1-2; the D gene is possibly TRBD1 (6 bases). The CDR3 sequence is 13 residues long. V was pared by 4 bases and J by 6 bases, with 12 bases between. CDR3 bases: TGTGCCAGCAGTTCGGGGCAGGGGCATGGCTACACCTTC. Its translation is CASSSGQGHGYTF.

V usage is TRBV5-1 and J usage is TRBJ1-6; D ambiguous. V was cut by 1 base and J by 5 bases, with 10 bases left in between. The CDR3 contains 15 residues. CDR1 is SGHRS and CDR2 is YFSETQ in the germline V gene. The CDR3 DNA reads TGCGCCAGCAGCTTGATTCCTGGGCATAATTCACCCCTCCACTTT. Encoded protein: CASSLIPGHNSPLHF. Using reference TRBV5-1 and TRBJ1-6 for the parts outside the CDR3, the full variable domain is KAGVTQTPRYLIKTRGQQVTLSCSPISGHRSVSWYQQTPGQGLQFLFEYFSETQRNKGNFPGRFSGRQFSNSRSEMNVSTLELGDSALYLCASSLIPGHNSPLHFGNGTRLTVT.

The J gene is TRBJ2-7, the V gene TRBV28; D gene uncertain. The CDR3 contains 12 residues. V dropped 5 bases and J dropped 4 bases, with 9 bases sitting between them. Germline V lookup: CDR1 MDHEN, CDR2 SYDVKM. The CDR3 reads CASSHSGYEQYF. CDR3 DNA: TGTGCCAGCAGTCACTCGGGTTACGAGCAGTACTTC.

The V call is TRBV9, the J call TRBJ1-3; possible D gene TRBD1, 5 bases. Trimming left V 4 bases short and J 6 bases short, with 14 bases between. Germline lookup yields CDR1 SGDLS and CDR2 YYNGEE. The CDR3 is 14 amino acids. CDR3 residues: CASSPGTYLNTIYF. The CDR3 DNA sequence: TGTGCCAGCAGCCCCGGGACTTATTTAAACACCATATATTTT. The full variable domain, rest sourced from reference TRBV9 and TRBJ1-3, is DSGVTQTPKHLITATGQRVTLRCSPRSGDLSVYWYQQSLDQGLQFLIQYYNGEERAKGNILERFSAQQFPDLHSELNLSSLELGDSALYFCASSPGTYLNTIYFGEGSWLTVV.

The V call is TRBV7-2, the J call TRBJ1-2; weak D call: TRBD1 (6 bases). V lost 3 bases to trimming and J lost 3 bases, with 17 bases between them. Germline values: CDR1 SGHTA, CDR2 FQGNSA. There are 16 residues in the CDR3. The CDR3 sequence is CASSFDRRATYYGYTF. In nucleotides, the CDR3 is TGTGCCAGCAGCTTCGACAGGCGAGCGACTTACTATGGCTACACCTTC.

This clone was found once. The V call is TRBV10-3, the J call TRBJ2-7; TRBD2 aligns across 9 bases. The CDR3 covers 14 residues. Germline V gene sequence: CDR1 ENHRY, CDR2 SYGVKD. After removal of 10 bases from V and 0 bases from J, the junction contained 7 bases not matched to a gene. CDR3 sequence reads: CATQDSGSSYEQYF. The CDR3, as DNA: TGTGCCACCCAGGATAGCGGGAGCTCCTACGAGCAGTACTTC.

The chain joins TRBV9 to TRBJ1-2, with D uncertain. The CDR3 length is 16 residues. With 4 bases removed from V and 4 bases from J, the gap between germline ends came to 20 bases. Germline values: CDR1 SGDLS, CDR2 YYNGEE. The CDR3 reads CASSLKEAEIIYGYTF. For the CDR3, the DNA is TGTGCCAGCAGCCTCAAGGAGGCGGAGATCATCTATGGCTACACCTTC.

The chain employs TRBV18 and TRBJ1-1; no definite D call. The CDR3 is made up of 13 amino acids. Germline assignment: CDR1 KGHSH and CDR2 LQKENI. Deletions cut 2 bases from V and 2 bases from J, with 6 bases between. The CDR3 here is CASSPNGNTEAFF. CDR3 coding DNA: TGTGCCAGCTCACCAAACGGTAACACTGAAGCTTTCTTT.